The 24 T cell receptor beta chains below come from one sample, sequenced in a study of shared clonotypes between healthy human individuals. Assay: immunoSEQ multiplex PCR; the TCRdb copy retains only in-frame clones and omits some. Among 850,000 to 1,100,000 clones listed, 70% to 80% were seen once. Input material: memory CD4+ T cells from PBMCs. Documented subset: CD45RA-negative fraction. The receptors were gathered from a man aged 18 to 29 in good health. Some clones in this sample may be carry-over from other donors' samples.

The V call is TRBV6-1, the J call TRBJ2-7, with D hard to call. The V and J ends lost 1 base and 4 bases respectively, with 5 bases between them. The CDR3 contains 12 residues. Germline V gene sequence: CDR1 MNHNS, CDR2 SASEGT. The CDR3 DNA is TGTGCCAGCAGTGAAGTCTGGTACGAGCAGTACTTC. It codes for CASSEVWYEQYF.

The chain has TRBV28 and TRBJ1-3; unclear D gene. From germline, CDR1 is MDHEN and CDR2 SYDVKM. Trimming left V 6 bases short and J 0 bases short, with 18 bases between. The CDR3 sequence is 17 residues long. CDR3 sequence reads: CASRTSPGGRSGNTIYF. CDR3 bases: TGTGCCAGCAGGACCTCTCCGGGCGGGCGCTCTGGAAACACCATATATTTT.

The V and J genes are TRBV15 and TRBJ2-5; TRBD2 matches at 9 bases. Germline trimming cut 0 bases from V and 2 bases from J; bases unmatched to any gene: 10. The CDR3 runs 18 residues. Germline assignment: CDR1 LNHNV and CDR2 YYDKDF (reference sequence). As DNA, the CDR3 is TGTGCCACCAGCAGAGATTTTCCGGCTAGCGGGATTCAAGAGACCCAGTACTTC. This sequence encodes CATSRDFPASGIQETQYF.

The V gene is TRBV6-5, the J gene TRBJ2-1; 9 nucleotides agree with TRBD2. V lost 3 bases and J lost 3; bases outside the gene matches: 6. Germline assignment: CDR1 MNHEY and CDR2 SVGAGI. This CDR3 contains 16 residues. CDR3 nucleotides: TGTGCCAGCAGTTATTTTAGCGGGAGTGGCTACAATGAGCAGTTCTTC. Translated: CASSYFSGSGYNEQFF.

This rearrangement joins TRBV5-1 to TRBJ2-3; a weak D match, TRBD2 (6 bases). The germline V gene encodes CDR1 SGHRS and CDR2 YFSETQ. Trimming took off 6 bases at V and 6 bases at J, with 17 bases between the two ends. CDR3 length: 14 amino acids. CDR3 DNA sequence: TGCGCCAGCACCTCTGGGACTGGGGCGGATACGCAGTATTTT. Residues: CASTSGTGADTQYF.

This clone was recorded many times. The rearrangement links TRBV2 to TRBJ1-1; 7 positions match TRBD1. The CDR3 extends over 12 amino acids. CDR1 is SNHLY, CDR2 FYNNEI, per germline. With V trimmed by 10 bases and J by 6 bases, 8 bases remained unmatched. The CDR3 is CATGQARAEAFF. CDR3 coding DNA: TGTGCCACCGGACAGGCTAGGGCTGAAGCTTTCTTT.

Regarding this clone: The identical CDR3 is also encoded by other nucleotide sequences in the sample. V and J are TRBV5-1 and TRBJ2-1, with unresolved D. This CDR3 is built from 14 residues. Trimming took 0 bases from V and 3 from J, leaving 7 bases between them. Per germline, CDR1 SGHRS and CDR2 YFSETQ. CDR3 protein: CASSLAASYNEQFF. CDR3 in DNA: TGCGCCAGCAGCTTGGCTGCTAGCTACAATGAGCAGTTCTTC. The full variable domain, in which reference TRBV5-1 and TRBJ2-1 provide the parts outside the CDR3, is KAGVTQTPRYLIKTRGQQVTLSCSPISGHRSVSWYQQTPGQGLQFLFEYFSETQRNKGNFPGRFSGRQFSNSRSEMNVSTLELGDSALYLCASSLAASYNEQFFGPGTRLTVL.

This clone was found a few times. This chain joins TRBV7-7 and TRBJ2-1; TRBD2 aligns across 9 bases. The CDR3 covers 13 residues. Looked up from germline, CDR1 is SSHAT and CDR2 is FNYEAQ (reference sequence). Trimming took 3 bases from V and 7 from J; bases not matched to a gene: 1. The CDR3 DNA is TGTGCCAGCAGCTTGGGACTAGCAAATGAGCAGTTCTTC. It codes for CASSLGLANEQFF.

The chain has TRBV6-1 and TRBJ1-1; D unclear. The germline V gene has CDR1 MNHNS and CDR2 SASEGT. The CDR3 contains 13 residues. Deletions cut 6 bases from V and 1 base from J, with 9 bases between. CDR3: CASSMTQNTEAFF. DNA of the CDR3: TGTGCCAGCAGCATGACACAGAACACTGAAGCTTTCTTT.

The rearrangement uses TRBV2 and TRBJ2-3, with D perhaps matching TRBD1 or TRBD2 (5 bases each). Trimming took 6 bases from V and 4 from J, leaving 17 bases between them. CDR1 and CDR2 from the germline V gene are SNHLY and FYNNEI. This CDR3 has 15 amino acids. The CDR3 region has the DNA TGTGCCAGCAGCGAGGGGTACGCAGCATCAGATACGCAGTATTTT. It encodes CASSEGYAASDTQYF.

This clone appeared a single time. A much larger clone lies one base from this, so it may be a read error. The same CDR3 arises from other DNA sequences in this sample as well. This chain joins TRBV2 and TRBJ1-1; 9 bases match TRBD1. CDR3 length: 14 residues. Germline loops: CDR1 SNHLY, CDR2 FYNNEI. V shed 5 bases and J 1 base; nucleotides not matched to a gene: 2. CDR3 in DNA: TGTGCCAGCAGTTTACAGGGGGCGAACACTGAAGCTTTCTTT. Amino acids: CASSLQGANTEAFF.

This rearrangement joins TRBV7-8 to TRBJ2-5, with no clear D. This CDR3 comprises 14 residues. CDR1 is SGHVS and CDR2 is FQNEAQ in the germline V gene. With 5 bases removed from V and 5 bases from J, the gap between germline ends came to 15 bases. The CDR3 sequence: CASSPQGLGETQYF. CDR3 bases: TGTGCCAGCAGCCCCCAAGGGTTGGGGGAGACCCAGTACTTC.

The chain employs TRBV5-6 and TRBJ1-2, with D perhaps matching TRBD1 (6 bases). Trimming removed 6 bases from V and 6 bases from J, with 21 bases in between. Germline CDR1 is SGHDT and CDR2 is YYEEEE. The CDR3 covers 15 residues. The CDR3: CASTPSPLEGDGYTF. CDR3 sequence (DNA): TGTGCCAGCACTCCCAGCCCGCTCGAGGGGGATGGCTACACCTTC.

Concerning this clone itself: Other nucleotide sequences from this sample produce the same CDR3. The chain joins TRBV5-4 to TRBJ2-3, with D unresolved. The germline gives CDR1 SGHNT, CDR2 YYREEE (reference sequence). Trimming removed 0 bases at V and 6 bases at J, with 8 bases between. This CDR3 is built from 13 residues. CDR3 region: CASSLGPGDTQYF. Written as DNA, the CDR3 is TGTGCCAGCAGCTTGGGCCCCGGGGATACGCAGTATTTT.

The chain joins TRBV27 to TRBJ2-2, with a tentative D call TRBD1 (6 bases). The CDR3 spans 15 residues. Germline CDR1 is MNHEY and CDR2 is SMNVEV (reference sequence). Trimming took off 2 bases at V and 2 bases at J, with 9 bases between the two ends. CDR3 nucleotide sequence: TGTGCCAGCAGTTTACGGGGACAAAACACCGGGGAGCTGTTTTTT. Translating gives CASSLRGQNTGELFF.

The J gene is TRBJ2-3, the V gene TRBV5-4; 8 nucleotides agree with TRBD2. CDR1 and CDR2 (germline): SGHNT, YYREEE (reference sequence). V was pared by 4 bases and J by 1 base, with 8 bases of the junction left unmatched. CDR3 length: 16 residues. CDR3 sequence reads: CASSNSKTSGTDTQYF. Here the CDR3 DNA reads TGTGCCAGCAGCAACTCCAAGACTAGCGGCACAGATACGCAGTATTTT.

The chain carries TRBV28 and TRBJ2-1; TRBD2 aligns across 7 bases. The trim removed 6 bases at V and 1 base at J, leaving 6 bases unmatched. Germline CDR1 and CDR2: MDHEN and SYDVKM. This CDR3 is built from 15 residues. CDR3 in DNA: TGTGCCAGCAGCCCTAGCGGTCCGTCCTACAATGAGCAGTTCTTC. As protein: CASSPSGPSYNEQFF.

The chain joins TRBV14 to TRBJ1-1, with D hard to call. CDR1 and CDR2 from the germline V gene are SGHDN and FVKESK. The V end was cut by 5 bases, the J end by 11 bases, with 18 bases between. This CDR3 has 13 residues. As DNA, the CDR3 is TGTGCCAGCAGCTCAAAGAACGGGCTAGGGGCTTTCTTT. As protein: CASSSKNGLGAFF.

This clone turned up a few times. This sequence joins TRBV7-9 and TRBJ1-2, with D unresolved. CDR1 SEHNR and CDR2 FQNEAQ come from the germline V gene (reference sequence). This CDR3 comprises 16 residues. The ends were cut back, 0 bases at V and 4 bases at J, with 15 bases in the middle. This CDR3 reads CASSLASRRTGYGYTF. CDR3 bases: TGTGCCAGCAGCTTAGCGTCGCGGCGGACTGGCTATGGCTACACCTTC.

This clone came up a few times. The J gene is TRBJ1-5, the V gene TRBV28; D perhaps matches TRBD1 (5 bases). The V end was cut by 3 bases, the J end by 2 bases, with 11 bases between. The germline gives CDR1 MDHEN, CDR2 SYDVKM. The CDR3 extends over 15 amino acids. The CDR3: CASSFRARGNQPQHF. For the CDR3, the DNA is TGTGCCAGCAGTTTCAGGGCGCGAGGCAATCAGCCCCAGCATTTT.

This clone appeared a few times. The gene calls are TRBV27 and TRBJ2-3; D unresolved. In germline, CDR1 is MNHEY, CDR2 SMNVEV (reference sequence). Trimming removed 5 bases from V and 4 bases from J, with 13 bases in between. The CDR3 is 14 amino acids. CDR3 bases: TGTGCCAGCAGTCCCCTCATTCGCTCAGATACGCAGTATTTT. Translated: CASSPLIRSDTQYF.

Only one count was recorded for this clone. The V and J genes are TRBV9 and TRBJ2-2; the D is unclear. The CDR3 totals 13 residues. From germline, CDR1 is SGDLS and CDR2 YYNGEE. The V gene lost 3 bases and the J gene lost 12 bases, with 15 bases spanning the gap. The CDR3 loop is CASSAKRVSKLFF. The CDR3 nucleotides read TGTGCCAGCAGCGCGAAGAGAGTATCGAAGCTGTTTTTT.

As for this clone: Distinct nucleotide sequences in the sample also encode this CDR3. The chain uses TRBV9 and TRBJ1-2; D unresolved. The CDR3 runs 13 residues. Per the germline V gene, CDR1 is SGDLS and CDR2 is YYNGEE. The V gene lost 0 bases and the J gene lost 2 bases, with 5 bases spanning the gap. CDR3 loop: CASSVAGNYGYTF. CDR3 nucleotides: TGTGCCAGCAGCGTAGCCGGGAACTATGGCTACACCTTC.

The chain couples TRBV7-9 to TRBJ2-1; a possible D gene is TRBD1 (6 bases). CDR1 and CDR2 from the germline V gene are SEHNR and FQNEAQ (reference sequence). CDR3 size: 14 residues. Trimming stripped 7 bases from V and 0 bases from J, with 10 bases between. The CDR3 coding sequence is TGTGCCAGCAATCAGGGGTTCTCCTACAATGAGCAGTTCTTC. Its protein is CASNQGFSYNEQFF.